What follows are 28 T cell receptor beta chains derived from one specimen sequenced in a study of response to subunit inactivated influenza vaccine. TCRdb re-called the RT-PCR reads through MiXCR, storing one row per CDR3 protein. The sample consists of 550,000 to 800,000 distinct CDR3 sequences, around 14% of them appearing once. The material was PBMCs from blood, obtained approximately 15 days before vaccination. These receptor sequences come from a man aged 45-65 years who received an inactivated influenza vaccine.

This chain joins TRBV20-1 and TRBJ2-2; 8 nucleotides agree with TRBD1. Germline values: CDR1 DFQATT, CDR2 SNEGSKA (reference sequence). The CDR3 is 13 amino acids. After removal of 5 bases from V and 5 bases from J, the junction contained 4 bases not matched to a gene. The CDR3 DNA reads as TGCAGTGCTTACAGGGGGTTAACCGGGGAGCTGTTTTTT. The encoded protein is CSAYRGLTGELFF.

This clonotype was counted between two and nine times. CDR3 region: CASSEAGTLRYEQYF. The DNA of the CDR3 is TGTGCCAGCAGTGAAGCGGGGACACTACGCTACGAGCAGTACTTC. The gene calls are TRBV2 and TRBJ2-7, with D possibly matching TRBD1 (6 bases). The CDR3 covers 15 residues. Trimming took off 0 bases at V and 3 bases at J, with 12 bases between the two ends. CDR1 and CDR2 from the germline V gene are SNHLY and FYNNEI.

This chain connects TRBV11-1 to TRBJ2-6; the D gene is possibly TRBD2 (6 bases). Deletions cut 2 bases from V and 1 base from J, with 9 bases between. Germline V gene sequence: CDR1 SGHAT, CDR2 FQDESV (reference sequence). The CDR3 sequence is 16 residues long. The CDR3: CASSLLGRSGANVLTF. In nucleotides, the CDR3 is TGTGCCAGCAGCTTATTGGGGAGGTCTGGGGCCAACGTCCTGACTTTC.

The chain employs TRBV20-1 and TRBJ2-7; weak D call: TRBD1 (7 bases). Trimming took off 3 bases at V and 3 bases at J, with 12 bases between the two ends. Germline lookup yields CDR1 DFQATT and CDR2 SNEGSKA (reference sequence). The CDR3 runs 13 residues. CDR3 sequence reads: CSARWQGGYEQYF. DNA for the CDR3: TGCAGTGCTAGGTGGCAGGGGGGCTACGAGCAGTACTTC.

In its sample, this clonotype was seen a few times. This chain uses TRBV5-1 with TRBJ1-2; no definite D call. CDR1 SGHRS and CDR2 YFSETQ come from the germline V gene. This CDR3 spans 12 amino acids. V was trimmed by 4 bases and J by 2 bases, leaving 6 bases between them. The CDR3 is CASSVENYGYTF. The CDR3 nucleotides are TGCGCCAGCAGCGTCGAAAACTATGGCTACACCTTC.

This clonotype has at least ten counts. The V gene is TRBV5-1, the J gene TRBJ2-4; 7 bases are a match to TRBD2. The V and J ends lost 2 bases and 7 bases, in that order; junction bases with no gene match: 3. This CDR3 region has 13 residues. The germline CDR1 and CDR2 sequences are SGHRS and YFSETQ. The CDR3 DNA is TGCGCCAGCAGCTTCCCGACTAGCAACATTCAGTACTTC. Amino acids: CASSFPTSNIQYF.

In its sample, this clonotype was seen a few times. The chain joins TRBV5-4 to TRBJ2-5; 8 nucleotides agree with TRBD2. Germline loops: CDR1 SGHNT, CDR2 YYREEE (reference sequence). The CDR3 spans 14 residues. Losses at the gene ends were 2 bases for V and 3 bases for J; bases not matched to a gene: 3. The CDR3 DNA follows: TGTGCCAGCAGCTTCACTAGCGGAGAAGAGACCCAGTACTTC. It yields the protein CASSFTSGEETQYF.

This clonotype was seen a few times. The chain has TRBV27 and TRBJ2-3; 14 bases are shared with TRBD2. The CDR3 has 16 residues. The trim removed 7 bases at V and 5 bases at J, leaving 8 bases unmatched. CDR1 and CDR2 (germline): MNHEY, SMNVEV (reference sequence). In DNA, the CDR3 is TGTGCCAGCAAAAGGACTAGCGGGAGGAGGGGAGATACGCAGTATTTT. Its translation: CASKRTSGRRGDTQYF.

This clonotype was found many times. The genes are TRBV7-2 and TRBJ2-3; D not resolved. The CDR3 contains 13 residues. The V and J ends lost 5 bases and 4 bases respectively, with 10 bases between them. Germline CDR1 SGHTA, CDR2 FQGNSA. The CDR3 region has the DNA TGTGCCAGCAGCCTCCCTTCTGCAGATACGCAGTATTTT. It translates to CASSLPSADTQYF.

Many counts were recorded for this clonotype. The chain joins TRBV29-1 to TRBJ1-4; 8 positions match TRBD1. The CDR3 is 13 amino acids. Germline CDR1 and CDR2: SQVTM and ANQGSEA. V shed 7 bases and J 8 bases; nucleotides not matched to a gene: 9. DNA of the CDR3: TGCAGCGCCCGGACAGGGTATCGGGAAAAACTGTTTTTT. As protein: CSARTGYREKLFF.

This clonotype was observed a few times. In nucleotides, the CDR3 is TGCAGCGCCGAGGACAGGTCCTCTACCCGCTACACCTTC. As protein: CSAEDRSSTRYTF. V usage is TRBV29-1 and J usage is TRBJ1-2, with 7 bases fitting TRBD1. With 7 bases clipped from V and 9 bases from J, the junction kept 14 bases outside the gene matches. Germline CDR1 and CDR2: SQVTM and ANQGSEA. CDR3 size: 13 residues. Combining the CDR3 with reference TRBV29-1 and TRBJ1-2 gives the whole variable domain SAVISQKPSRDICQRGTSLTIQCQVDSQVTMMFWYRQQPGQSLTLIATANQGSEATYESGFVIDKFPISRPNLTFSTLTVSNMSPEDSSIYLCSAEDRSSTRYTFGSGTRLTVV.

V and J are TRBV7-9 and TRBJ2-2; D might be TRBD1 (5 bases). V gave up 5 bases and J gave up 5 bases, with 12 bases separating them. This CDR3 comprises 14 residues. The germline V gene has CDR1 SEHNR and CDR2 FQNEAQ (reference sequence). The chain's CDR3 is CASSTRQPTGELFF. The CDR3 DNA sequence: TGTGCCAGCAGCACCAGACAGCCGACCGGGGAGCTGTTTTTT.

This clonotype was found a few times. The junction shows a germline mismatch at one end, possibly a read error. The V call is TRBV28, the J call TRBJ2-7; D unresolved. Germline CDR1 MDHEN, CDR2 SYDVKM. This CDR3 contains 14 residues. The DNA for the CDR3 is TGTGCCAGCAGTGCCAGACGGATCTCCGACGAGCAGTACTTC. It encodes CASSARRISDEQYF.

This clonotype was seen a handful of times. The chain links TRBV20-1 to TRBJ1-4; D may be TRBD1 (6 bases). Trimming took 5 bases from V and 6 from J, leaving 10 bases between them. This CDR3 is built from 12 residues. Looked up from germline, CDR1 is DFQATT and CDR2 is SNEGSKA (reference sequence). The CDR3 loop is CSAVDSYEKLFF. As DNA, the CDR3 is TGCAGTGCTGTGGACAGCTATGAAAAACTGTTTTTT.

There are a few counts of this clonotype. The chain is built from TRBV5-1 and TRBJ2-1, with TRBD2 matching 14 bases. Germline V gene sequence: CDR1 SGHRS, CDR2 YFSETQ. V dropped 4 bases and J dropped 0; count of bases not matched to a gene: 6. This CDR3 region has 18 residues. The CDR3 loop reads CASSGGLAGASSYNEQFF. The CDR3 nucleotides read TGCGCCAGCAGCGGGGGACTAGCGGGGGCCAGCTCCTACAATGAGCAGTTCTTC.

This clonotype was found a few times. The chain joins TRBV10-3 to TRBJ2-1, with D possibly being TRBD2 (6 bases). CDR3 size: 14 residues. V was trimmed by 8 bases and J by 4 bases, leaving 15 bases between them. The germline V gene has CDR1 ENHRY and CDR2 SYGVKD. CDR3 residues: CAIGLRGEYNEQFF. The CDR3 DNA follows: TGTGCCATCGGTTTGCGCGGGGAGTACAATGAGCAGTTCTTC.

The chain links TRBV3-1 to TRBJ2-1; 13 positions agree with TRBD2. CDR3 size: 17 residues. The germline CDR1 and CDR2 sequences are LGHDT and YNNKEL (reference sequence). Unmatched junction bases numbered 4, after V lost 5 bases and J lost 0 bases. The CDR3 here is CASSKGTSGASYNEQFF. The CDR3 DNA follows: TGTGCCAGCAGCAAAGGGACTAGCGGGGCCTCCTACAATGAGCAGTTCTTC.

This clonotype was counted at least ten times. The chain combines TRBV29-1 with TRBJ2-2; TRBD2 agrees at 12 bases. Germline V gene lookup returns CDR1 SQVTM and CDR2 ANQGSEA. After removal of 7 bases from V and 7 bases from J, the junction contained 10 bases not matched to a gene. The CDR3 length is 15 residues. The CDR3 sequence: CSAEGLAGRDGELFF. For the CDR3, the DNA is TGCAGCGCCGAGGGACTAGCGGGCAGGGACGGGGAGCTGTTTTTT.

The chain couples TRBV27 to TRBJ2-7, with 8 bases that match TRBD2. The germline V gene encodes CDR1 MNHEY and CDR2 SMNVEV (reference sequence). V lost 8 bases to trimming and J lost 1 base; unmatched junction nucleotides: 10. This CDR3 comprises 15 residues. In nucleotides, the CDR3 is TGTGCCAGCCTTAAACTGGCTAGCGGGTCCTACGAGCAGTACTTC. Residues: CASLKLASGSYEQYF.

V and J are TRBV7-9 and TRBJ2-5, with 13 bases fitting TRBD2. The CDR3 has 15 amino acids. Unmatched junction bases numbered 5, after V lost 5 bases and J lost 5 bases. The V gene's germline CDR1 is SEHNR and CDR2 FQNEAQ (reference sequence). The CDR3 protein is CASSPWTSGGETQYF. The DNA of the CDR3 is TGTGCCAGCAGCCCCTGGACTAGCGGGGGCGAGACCCAGTACTTC.

This clonotype was counted ten times or more. The chain uses TRBV7-2 and TRBJ1-2, with a tentative D call TRBD1 (6 bases). V was pared by 2 bases and J by 7 bases, with 11 bases between. The germline CDR1 and CDR2 sequences are SGHTA and FQGNSA. This CDR3 comprises 13 residues. The DNA for the CDR3 is TGTGCCAGCAGCTTATCCAGGGGAACTGGCTACACCTTC. Protein product: CASSLSRGTGYTF. Complete variable domain (other parts from reference TRBV7-2 and TRBJ1-2): GAGVSQSPSNKVTEKGKDVELRCDPISGHTALYWYRQSLGQGLEFLIYFQGNSAPDKSGLPSDRFSAERTGGSVSTLTIQRTQQEDSAVYLCASSLSRGTGYTFGSGTRLTVV.

As for this clonotype: Germline and junction disagree at one end, which may indicate a read error. CDR3 nucleotide sequence: TGTGCCAGCAGCAGAGATTCGCAGGGGTGGGAGACCCAGTACTTC. The encoded protein is CASSRDSQGWETQYF. The chain employs TRBV15 and TRBJ2-5, with a weak D call TRBD1 (6 bases). The CDR3 has 15 amino acids. From germline, CDR1 is LNHNV and CDR2 YYDKDF (reference sequence).

This clonotype was detected many times. This rearrangement joins TRBV10-1 to TRBJ1-2; no definite D call. The CDR3 totals 14 residues. V lost 3 bases to trimming and J lost 2 bases, with 10 bases between them. Germline V CDR1 and CDR2: WNHNN, SYGVQD (reference sequence). DNA for the CDR3: TGCGCCAGCAGTGACACGGGAACGAACTATGGCTACACCTTC. Amino acids: CASSDTGTNYGYTF.

The chain couples TRBV7-2 to TRBJ2-7, with TRBD1 matching 7 bases. V was pared by 7 bases and J by 4 bases, with 13 bases of the junction left unmatched. Germline V gene data show CDR1 as SGHTA and CDR2 as FQGNSA. The length of the CDR3 is 15 residues. Here the CDR3 DNA reads TGTGCCAGCAACGAAGGCGAGACAGGGAAATACGAGCAGTACTTC. Translated: CASNEGETGKYEQYF.

The rearrangement uses TRBV5-5 and TRBJ2-7, with 8 nucleotides matching TRBD1. Germline-derived CDR1 and CDR2 are SGHKS and YYEKEE (reference sequence). V shed 4 bases, J shed 2 bases, and the junction held 8 bases outside the gene matches. There are 15 residues in the CDR3. The CDR3 is CASSLRTGPPYEQYF. CDR3 nucleotide sequence: TGTGCCAGCAGCCTTCGGACAGGGCCCCCCTACGAGCAGTACTTC.

The chain recombines TRBV4-1 with TRBJ1-1, with D perhaps TRBD1 (6 bases). CDR3 size: 14 residues. The germline V gene has CDR1 MGHRA and CDR2 YSYEKL. The ends were cut back, 4 bases at V and 4 bases at J, with 13 bases in the middle. CDR3 nucleotide sequence: TGCGCCAGCAGCCGGACAGTACAGAGCACTGAAGCTTTCTTT. Translation: CASSRTVQSTEAFF.

The chain is built from TRBV2 and TRBJ2-1; the match to TRBD2 covers 8 bases. This CDR3 contains 19 residues. CDR1 and CDR2 from the germline V gene are SNHLY and FYNNEI. J lost 2 bases, V lost 5 bases, and 17 bases had no gene match. The CDR3 nucleotides read TGTGCCAGCAGTTTTGTGTCTGTCGGCGGGAGGATACCCTACAATGAGCAGTTCTTC. Its translation is CASSFVSVGGRIPYNEQFF.

This sequence joins TRBV29-1 and TRBJ2-2, with 7 bases lining up with TRBD1. Germline V CDR1 and CDR2: SQVTM, ANQGSEA. Losses at the gene ends were 3 bases for V and 0 bases for J; bases not matched to a gene: 7. CDR3 length: 16 amino acids. CDR3 nucleotides: TGCAGCGTTGAGGAGACAGGGCCCTCGAACACCGGGGAGCTGTTTTTT. This sequence encodes CSVEETGPSNTGELFF.